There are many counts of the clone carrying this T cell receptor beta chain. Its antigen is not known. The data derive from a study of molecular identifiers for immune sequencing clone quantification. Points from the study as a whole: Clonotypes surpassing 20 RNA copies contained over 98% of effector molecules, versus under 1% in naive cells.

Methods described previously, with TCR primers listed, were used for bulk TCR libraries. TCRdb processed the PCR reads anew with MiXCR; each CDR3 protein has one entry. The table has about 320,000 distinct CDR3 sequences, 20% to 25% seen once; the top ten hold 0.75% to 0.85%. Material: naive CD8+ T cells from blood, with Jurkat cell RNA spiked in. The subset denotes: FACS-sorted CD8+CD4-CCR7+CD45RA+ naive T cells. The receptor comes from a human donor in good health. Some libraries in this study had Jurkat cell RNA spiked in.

The CDR3 DNA is TGTGCCAGTAGGAGAACCGGACAGGGATCCGTGGATACGCAGTATTTT. This codes for CASRRTGQGSVDTQYF. This chain uses TRBV19 with TRBJ2-3; 8 bases agree with TRBD1. The germline CDR1 and CDR2 sequences are LNHDA and SQIVND (reference sequence). V was pared by 6 bases and J by 6 bases, with 14 bases of the junction left unmatched. The CDR3 has 16 residues.